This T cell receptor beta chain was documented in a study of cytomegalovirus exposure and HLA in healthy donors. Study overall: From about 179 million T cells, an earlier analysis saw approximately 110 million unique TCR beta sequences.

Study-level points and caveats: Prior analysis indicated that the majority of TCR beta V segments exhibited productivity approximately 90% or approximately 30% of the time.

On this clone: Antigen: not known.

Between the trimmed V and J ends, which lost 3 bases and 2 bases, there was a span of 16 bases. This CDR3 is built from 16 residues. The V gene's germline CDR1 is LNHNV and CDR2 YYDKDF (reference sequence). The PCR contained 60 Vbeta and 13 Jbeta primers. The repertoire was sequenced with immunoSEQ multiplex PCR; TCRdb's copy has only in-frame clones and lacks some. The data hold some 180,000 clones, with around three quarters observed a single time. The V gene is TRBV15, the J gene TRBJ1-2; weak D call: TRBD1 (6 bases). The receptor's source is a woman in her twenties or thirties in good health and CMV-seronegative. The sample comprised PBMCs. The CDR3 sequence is CATSSQRTEINYGYTF. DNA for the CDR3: TGTGCCACCAGCAGTCAAAGGACAGAGATCAACTATGGCTACACCTTC.